Listed here are 30 T cell receptor beta chains from one sample, sequenced in a study of brain metastases from non-small cell lung cancer. Here immunoSEQ multiplex PCR was the method, and the copy in TCRdb shows in-frame clones only, minus some. Of about 970 clones listed, approximately 87% are singletons. Input material: tumor-adjacent normal tissue. The receptors shown here come from a donor aged 40 or over with non-small cell lung cancer.

This clone was seen only a few times. The chain joins TRBV7-6 to TRBJ1-3; D is uncertain. The CDR3 runs to 11 residues. CDR1 is SGHVS, CDR2 FNYEAQ, per germline. The V gene lost 3 bases and the J gene lost 8 bases, with 5 bases spanning the gap. The CDR3 coding sequence is TGTGCCAGCAGCTTGTCGGACACCATATATTTT. This codes for CASSLSDTIYF.

The sample holds one count of this clone. The chain has TRBV6-5 and TRBJ1-1, with D perhaps TRBD1 (5 bases). This CDR3 has 16 amino acids. The germline CDR1 and CDR2 sequences are MNHEY and SVGAGI. V lost 2 bases, J lost 2 bases, and 15 bases lay in between. The CDR3 loop reads CASSYPGTGANTEAFF. For the CDR3, the DNA is TGTGCCAGCAGTTACCCCGGGACTGGGGCCAACACTGAAGCTTTCTTT.

This chain joins TRBV6-1 and TRBJ1-1; D is uncertain. From germline, CDR1 is MNHNS and CDR2 SASEGT. This CDR3 has 13 amino acids. The germline V and J ends were trimmed by 3 bases and 0 bases, with 5 bases remaining between them. The chain's CDR3 is CASSDYVNTEAFF. In DNA form, the CDR3 reads TGTGCCAGCAGTGATTACGTGAACACTGAAGCTTTCTTT.

This clone was detected only a few times. The V gene is TRBV6-4, the J gene TRBJ1-2; 8 nucleotides agree with TRBD1. V was pared by 2 bases and J by 7 bases, with 9 bases of the junction left unmatched. CDR1 and CDR2 from the germline V gene are MRHNA and SNTAGT. The CDR3 covers 15 residues. The chain's CDR3 is CASSDTGQGMLGYTF. The CDR3 coding sequence is TGTGCCAGCAGTGACACTGGACAGGGAATGCTTGGCTACACCTTC.

This clone appeared a single time. The chain carries TRBV2 and TRBJ2-3, with D tentatively TRBD2 (6 bases). Trimming removed 2 bases from V and 5 bases from J, with 14 bases in between. The CDR3 runs to 15 residues. Germline loops: CDR1 SNHLY, CDR2 FYNNEI. The CDR3 sequence: CASSEPRRGIDTQYF. CDR3 sequence (DNA): TGTGCCAGCAGTGAACCCCGCCGGGGGATAGATACGCAGTATTTT.

This clone ranks as large (0.1 to 1%). This sequence joins TRBV4-2 and TRBJ1-5; 7 bases match TRBD1. Germline CDR1 is LGHNA and CDR2 is YNFKEQ. There are 15 residues in the CDR3. Trimming cost V 3 bases and J 2 bases; bases outside gene matches: 4. CDR3 DNA sequence: TGTGCCAGCAGCCAGGTTGACAGGGGCAATCAGCCCCAGCATTTT. Translation: CASSQVDRGNQPQHF.

The CDR3 DNA sequence: TGTGCCAGCAGCCAATGGGAGGGCGGCTACACCTTC. It translates to CASSQWEGGYTF. The J gene is TRBJ1-2, the V gene TRBV3-1 (or the pseudogene TRBV3-2); D gene ambiguous. Germline lookup yields CDR1 LGHDT and CDR2 YNNKEL (reference sequence). The CDR3 sequence is 12 residues long. V gave up 2 bases and J gave up 8 bases, with 9 bases separating them.

This clone was seen only a few times. The chain employs TRBV6-2 or TRBV6-3 and TRBJ1-1; D gene unclear. V was pared by 3 bases and J by 2 bases, with 7 bases between. Looked up from germline, CDR1 is MNHEY and CDR2 is SVGEGT. CDR3 length: 13 amino acids. The CDR3, as DNA: TGTGCCAGCAGTTATACTCAAAACACTGAAGCTTTCTTT. This gives the protein CASSYTQNTEAFF.

The J gene is TRBJ2-1, the V gene TRBV9; 9 positions match TRBD1. V lost 2 bases to trimming and J lost 6 bases; unmatched junction nucleotides: 9. Germline values: CDR1 SGDLS, CDR2 YYNGEE. This CDR3 has 16 residues. The CDR3 DNA follows: TGTGCCAGCAGCGTCCCCGGGACAGGGAGCGGCAATGAGCAGTTCTTC. Protein: CASSVPGTGSGNEQFF. The variable domain in full, with the rest retrieved from reference TRBV9 and TRBJ2-1, is DSGVTQTPKHLITATGQRVTLRCSPRSGDLSVYWYQQSLDQGLQFLIQYYNGEERAKGNILERFSAQQFPDLHSELNLSSLELGDSALYFCASSVPGTGSGNEQFFGPGTRLTVL.

Remarks on this clone: A junction end diverges from the germline sequence, so it may reflect a read error. The chain uses TRBV7-9 and TRBJ1-2; the D gene is possibly TRBD1 (6 bases). The CDR3 is 16 residues long. CDR1 is SEHNR, CDR2 FQNEAQ, per germline (reference sequence). The CDR3 loop is CANSWRGGGLGYGYTF. Here the CDR3 DNA reads TGTGCCAACAGCTGGCGAGGGGGAGGTCTGGGCTATGGCTACACCTTC.

About this clone: One end of the junction does not line up with germline, which may come from a read error. The chain has TRBV3-1 (or the pseudogene TRBV3-2) and TRBJ1-2; 8 bases are a match to TRBD1. Germline CDR1 and CDR2: LGHDT and YNNKEL (reference sequence). The CDR3 length is 16 residues. The CDR3 here is CASSLSDRDAVYGYTF. The CDR3 nucleotides read TGTGCCAGCAGCCTTTCGGACAGGGACGCGGTCTATGGCTATACCTTC.

The V and J genes are TRBV3-1 (or the pseudogene TRBV3-2) and TRBJ1-1; no clear D gene. Germline lookup yields CDR1 LGHDT and CDR2 YNNKEL (reference sequence). The CDR3 runs to 14 residues. The ends were cut back, 1 base at V and 8 bases at J, with 14 bases in the middle. DNA for the CDR3: TGTGCCAGCAGCCAAGGAGCCCCGACCGCCGAAGCTTTCTTT. Amino acid sequence: CASSQGAPTAEAFF.

V is TRBV2 and J is TRBJ1-5; maybe TRBD1 (5 bases). CDR1 and CDR2 (germline): SNHLY, FYNNEI. The ends were cut back, 3 bases at V and 6 bases at J, with 15 bases in the middle. The length of the CDR3 is 15 residues. In DNA, the CDR3 is TGTGCCAGCAGTGAGAGGCAGGGACGGGGTCAGCCCCAGCATTTT. Its translation is CASSERQGRGQPQHF.

The chain has TRBV7-9 and TRBJ2-2; 13 nucleotides match TRBD2. CDR1 and CDR2 from the germline V gene are SEHNR and FQNEAQ (reference sequence). The CDR3 covers 19 residues. Trimming at V came to 5 bases and at J to 0 bases, leaving 9 bases not matched to a gene. CDR3 loop: CASSPRLAGGAANTGELFF. The CDR3 DNA is TGTGCCAGCAGCCCAAGACTAGCGGGGGGTGCCGCGAACACCGGGGAGCTGTTTTTT.

The rearrangement joins TRBV5-5 to TRBJ2-7; D uncertain. Looked up from germline, CDR1 is SGHKS and CDR2 is YYEKEE (reference sequence). Trimming took 3 bases from V and 3 from J, leaving 16 bases between them. This CDR3 is 15 amino acids long. CDR3 amino acids: CASSSQPLGFYEQYF. The CDR3 DNA follows: TGTGCCAGCAGCTCCCAACCGCTGGGATTCTACGAGCAGTACTTC.

The chain couples TRBV27 to TRBJ2-5; D might be TRBD2 (6 bases). This CDR3 has 19 amino acids. Germline V lookup: CDR1 MNHEY, CDR2 SMNVEV (reference sequence). V lost 6 bases and J lost 4, with 30 bases in between. The CDR3 sequence is CASRTSFSLRQGGTETQYF. For the CDR3, the DNA is TGTGCCAGCAGGACGAGTTTTTCCCTCCGGCAGGGCGGGACAGAGACCCAGTACTTC.

This clone was recorded once. This chain joins TRBV19 and TRBJ2-4; D call uncertain. This CDR3 comprises 12 residues. Trimming shortened V by 4 bases and J by 6 bases, and 7 bases separated the two germline ends. CDR1 is LNHDA and CDR2 is SQIVND in the germline V gene (reference sequence). CDR3 protein: CASSTSGNIQYF. In DNA, the CDR3 is TGTGCCAGTAGTACCTCAGGAAACATTCAGTACTTC.

The V call is TRBV5-1, the J call TRBJ2-2; D not certain. The CDR3 has 15 amino acids. The V end was cut by 4 bases, the J end by 0 bases, with 10 bases between. Germline-derived CDR1 and CDR2 are SGHRS and YFSETQ. The CDR3 DNA is TGCGCCAGCAGCCCCGACGGAGCGAACACCGGGGAGCTGTTTTTT. As protein: CASSPDGANTGELFF.

Concerning this clone: One base away lies a much larger clone, so this may be a sequencing read error. The same CDR3 can be traced to other DNA sequences in this sample. CDR3: CASSLNPNTGELFF. In DNA, the CDR3 is TGTGCCAGTAGCTTAAATCCGAACACCGGGGAGCTGTTTTTT. V and J are TRBV7-9 and TRBJ2-2, with unresolved D. The CDR3 has 14 residues. Germline V gives CDR1 SEHNR, CDR2 FQNEAQ (reference sequence).

The chain couples TRBV27 to TRBJ1-1; the match to TRBD1 covers 7 bases. From germline, CDR1 is MNHEY and CDR2 SMNVEV (reference sequence). Trimming took 3 bases from V and 5 from J; bases not matched to a gene: 9. This CDR3 comprises 15 residues. The CDR3 here is CASSLRTGQLTEAFF. The CDR3 DNA reads TGTGCCAGCAGTTTGAGGACAGGTCAGCTAACTGAAGCTTTCTTT.

The chain links TRBV6-6 to TRBJ2-1, with D uncertain. CDR3 length: 14 amino acids. Germline CDR1 is MNHNY and CDR2 is SVGAGI (reference sequence). The V end was cut by 0 bases, the J end by 7 bases, with 10 bases between. CDR3 DNA: TGTGCCAGCAGTTACTCGATCAGTAGAAATGAGCAGTTCTTC. It translates to CASSYSISRNEQFF.

With regard to this clone: This sample also contains other DNA sequences that code for the same CDR3. Written as DNA, the CDR3 is TGCGCCAGCACCCAAATAGCGGGGGGTCACACCGGGGAGCTGTTTTTT. It yields the protein CASTQIAGGHTGELFF. This rearrangement joins TRBV5-1 to TRBJ2-2; 10 positions match TRBD2. With V trimmed by 6 bases and J by 3 bases, 8 bases remained unmatched. Germline CDR1 is SGHRS and CDR2 is YFSETQ. This CDR3 region has 16 residues.

The CDR3 reads CASRPGGGVQETQYF. CDR3 nucleotide sequence: TGTGCCAGCAGACCTGGAGGGGGGGTCCAAGAGACCCAGTACTTC. The rearrangement joins TRBV9 to TRBJ2-5; D may be TRBD2 (7 bases). V lost 5 bases and J lost 1, with 15 bases in between. CDR3 length: 15 amino acids. Germline lookup yields CDR1 SGDLS and CDR2 YYNGEE.

This clone has only a few counts. The V call is TRBV5-1, the J call TRBJ2-1, with 8 bases that match TRBD2. The ends lost 4 bases at V and 9 bases at J; junction bases unmatched: 9. The CDR3 has 14 residues. Germline loops: CDR1 SGHRS, CDR2 YFSETQ. The CDR3 coding sequence is TGCGCCAGCAGCGCCGGGACTAGGCGGGGTGAGCAGTTCTTC. This gives the protein CASSAGTRRGEQFF.

J is TRBJ2-5 and V is TRBV6-5; D tentatively fits TRBD1 or TRBD2 (6 bases each). V was pared by 5 bases and J by 5 bases, with 18 bases between. The length of the CDR3 is 15 residues. CDR1 is MNHEY and CDR2 is SVGAGI in the germline V gene. The CDR3 here is CASSPGGWLGETQYF. The DNA for the CDR3 is TGTGCCAGCAGTCCCGGGGGCTGGCTCGGGGAGACCCAGTACTTC.

The rearrangement uses TRBV4-1 and TRBJ2-2; 7 positions agree with TRBD2. Germline-derived CDR1 and CDR2 are MGHRA and YSYEKL. Unmatched junction bases numbered 11, after V lost 3 bases and J lost 4 bases. The CDR3 is 17 residues long. CDR3 coding DNA: TGCGCCAGCAGCCACGGTGGGTTGGCGGGGGTCACCGGGGAGCTGTTTTTT. It translates to CASSHGGLAGVTGELFF.

This clone has only one observation. This chain uses TRBV4-3 with TRBJ2-6; 12 bases align to TRBD1. There are 19 residues in the CDR3. Looked up from germline, CDR1 is LGHNA and CDR2 is YSLEER. The V segment lost 2 bases and the J segment 4 bases; nucleotides outside the gene matches: 9. This CDR3 reads CASSQQAGQGAGGANVLTF. The CDR3, as DNA: TGCGCCAGCAGCCAACAAGCGGGACAGGGGGCGGGAGGGGCCAACGTCCTGACTTTC.

The rearrangement uses TRBV9 and TRBJ1-3; D call uncertain. V lost 0 bases and J lost 0, with 10 bases in between. Per germline, CDR1 SGDLS and CDR2 YYNGEE. The CDR3 covers 16 residues. The CDR3 DNA reads as TGTGCCAGCAGCGTAGAAGTGGGGATCTCTGGAAACACCATATATTTT. Protein sequence: CASSVEVGISGNTIYF.

Note on this clone: In the same sample, other DNA sequences code for this CDR3. The chain uses TRBV19 and TRBJ2-7; the D is unclear. Germline V CDR1 and CDR2: LNHDA, SQIVND (reference sequence). CDR3 size: 12 residues. With 9 bases removed from V and 4 bases from J, the gap between germline ends came to 13 bases. CDR3 in DNA: TGTGCCAGCTCGCCGTCTCAATACGAGCAGTACTTC. The encoded protein is CASSPSQYEQYF.

This chain uses TRBV3-1 (or the pseudogene TRBV3-2) with TRBJ1-4; D not certain. The length of the CDR3 is 18 residues. Germline V gene lookup returns CDR1 LGHDT and CDR2 YNNKEL (reference sequence). V lost 5 bases and J lost 8, with 27 bases in between. CDR3 bases: TGTGCCAGCAGCGTCTCCTCGGCCAGAGTTACGACGAAGGAAAAACTGTTTTTT. Translated: CASSVSSARVTTKEKLFF.